This T cell receptor beta chain was observed in a study of control samples from healthy donors and cancer patients. The assay was immunoSEQ multiplex PCR, and TCRdb's table has in-frame clones only and misses some. Among 75,000 to 100,000 clones, about 91% were seen once, and the ten largest hold around an eighth. CDR3 length equals 16 residues. Per germline, CDR1 SEHNR and CDR2 FQNEAQ (reference sequence). V trimming: 5 bases; J trimming: 8 bases; junction bases outside the gene matches: 11. The TCR was taken from a man aged 25 to 40 in good health. The chain combines TRBV7-9 with TRBJ1-6, with TRBD1 identical over 8 bases. What was sequenced was blood. Here the CDR3 reads CASSPTSGTGYSPLHF. As DNA, the CDR3 is TGTGCCAGCAGCCCGACCTCCGGGACAGGATATTCACCCCTCCACTTT. Full variable domain (missing parts from reference TRBV7-9 and TRBJ1-6): DTGVSQNPRHKITKRGQNVTFRCDPISEHNRLYWYRQTLGQGPEFLTYFQNEAQLEKSRLLSDRFSAERPKGSFSTLEIQRTEQGDSAMYLCASSPTSGTGYSPLHFGNGTRLTVT.